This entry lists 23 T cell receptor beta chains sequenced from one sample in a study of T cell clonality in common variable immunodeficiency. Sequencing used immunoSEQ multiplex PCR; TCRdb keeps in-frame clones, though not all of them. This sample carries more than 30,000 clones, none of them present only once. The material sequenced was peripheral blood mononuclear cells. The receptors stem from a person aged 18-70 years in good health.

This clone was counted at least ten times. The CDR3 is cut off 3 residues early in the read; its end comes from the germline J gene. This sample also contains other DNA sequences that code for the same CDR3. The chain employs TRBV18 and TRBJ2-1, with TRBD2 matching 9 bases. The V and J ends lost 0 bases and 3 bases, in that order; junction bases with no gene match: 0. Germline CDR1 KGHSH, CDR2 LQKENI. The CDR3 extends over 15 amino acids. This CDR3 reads CASSPPAGGYNEQFF. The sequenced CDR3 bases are TGTGCCAGCTCACCACCAGCGGGGGGCTACAATGAG.

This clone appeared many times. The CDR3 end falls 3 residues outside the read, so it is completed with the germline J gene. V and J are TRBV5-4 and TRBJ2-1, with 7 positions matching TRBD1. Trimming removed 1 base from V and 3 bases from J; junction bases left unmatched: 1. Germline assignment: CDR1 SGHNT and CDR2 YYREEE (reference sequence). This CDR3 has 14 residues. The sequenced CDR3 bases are TGTGCCAGCAGCTTGCAGGGGGTCTACAATGAG. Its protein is CASSLQGVYNE. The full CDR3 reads CASSLQGVYNEQFF.

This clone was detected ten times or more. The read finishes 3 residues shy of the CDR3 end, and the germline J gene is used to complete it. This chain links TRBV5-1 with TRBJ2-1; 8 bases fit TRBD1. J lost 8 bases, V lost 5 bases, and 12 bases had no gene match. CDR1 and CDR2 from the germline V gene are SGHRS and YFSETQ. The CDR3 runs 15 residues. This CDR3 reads CASRFVDRGEDEQFF. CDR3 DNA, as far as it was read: TGCGCCAGCAGGTTTGTCGACAGGGGTGAGGATGAG.

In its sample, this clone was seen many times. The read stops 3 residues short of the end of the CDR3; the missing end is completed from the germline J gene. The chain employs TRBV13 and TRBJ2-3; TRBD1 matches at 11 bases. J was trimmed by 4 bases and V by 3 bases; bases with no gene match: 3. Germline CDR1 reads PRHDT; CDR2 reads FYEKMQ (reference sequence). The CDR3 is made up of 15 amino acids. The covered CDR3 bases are TGTGCCAGCAGCTTGGGACAGGGGGTCGCAGATACG. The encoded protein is CASSLGQGVADT. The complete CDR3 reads CASSLGQGVADTQYF.

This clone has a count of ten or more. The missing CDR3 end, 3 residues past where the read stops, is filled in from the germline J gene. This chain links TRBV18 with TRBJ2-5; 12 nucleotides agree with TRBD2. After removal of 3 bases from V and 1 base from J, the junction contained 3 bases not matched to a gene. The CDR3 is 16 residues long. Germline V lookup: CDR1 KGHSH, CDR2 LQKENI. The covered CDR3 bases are TGTGCCAGCTCACCTGGGACTAGCGGGCTCCAAGAGACC. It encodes CASSPGTSGLQET. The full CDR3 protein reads CASSPGTSGLQETQYF. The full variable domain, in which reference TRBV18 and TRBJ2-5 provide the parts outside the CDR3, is NAGVMQNPRHLVRRRGQEARLRCSPMKGHSHVYWYRQLPEEGLKFMVYLQKENIIDESGMPKERFSAEFPKEGPSILRIQQVVRGDSAAYFCASSPGTSGLQETQYFGPGTRLLVL.

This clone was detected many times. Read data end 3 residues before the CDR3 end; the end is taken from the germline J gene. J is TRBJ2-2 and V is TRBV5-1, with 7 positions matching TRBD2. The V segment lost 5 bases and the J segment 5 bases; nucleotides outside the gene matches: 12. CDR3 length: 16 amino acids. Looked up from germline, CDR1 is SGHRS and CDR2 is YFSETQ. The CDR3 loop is CASRGNSGLWTGELFF. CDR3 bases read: TGCGCCAGCAGAGGGAATAGCGGGTTATGGACCGGGGAG.

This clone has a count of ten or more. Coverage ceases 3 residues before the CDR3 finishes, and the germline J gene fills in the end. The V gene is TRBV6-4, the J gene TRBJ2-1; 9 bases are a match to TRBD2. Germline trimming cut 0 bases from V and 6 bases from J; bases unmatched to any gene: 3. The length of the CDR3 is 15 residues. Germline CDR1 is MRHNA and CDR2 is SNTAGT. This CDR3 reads CASSDSAGGPNEQFF. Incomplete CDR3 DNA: TGTGCCAGCAGTGACTCTGCGGGGGGGCCCAATGAG.

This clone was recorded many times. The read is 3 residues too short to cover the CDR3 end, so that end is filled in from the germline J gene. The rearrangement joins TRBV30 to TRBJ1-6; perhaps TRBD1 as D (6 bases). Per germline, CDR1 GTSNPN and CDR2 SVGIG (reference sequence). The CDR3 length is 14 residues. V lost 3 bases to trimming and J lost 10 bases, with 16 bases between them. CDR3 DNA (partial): TGTGCCTGGAGCCCTACAGGGAGGAACTCACCC. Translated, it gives CAWSPTGRNSP. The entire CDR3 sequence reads CAWSPTGRNSPLHF.

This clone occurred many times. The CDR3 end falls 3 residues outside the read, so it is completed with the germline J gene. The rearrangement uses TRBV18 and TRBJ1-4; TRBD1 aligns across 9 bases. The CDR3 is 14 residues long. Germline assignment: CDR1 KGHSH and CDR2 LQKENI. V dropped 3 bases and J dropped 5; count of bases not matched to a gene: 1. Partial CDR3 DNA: TGTGCCAGCTCACCCGGGACAGGGAATGAAAAA. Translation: CASSPGTGNEK. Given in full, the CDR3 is CASSPGTGNEKLFF. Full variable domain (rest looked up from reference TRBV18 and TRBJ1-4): NAGVMQNPRHLVRRRGQEARLRCSPMKGHSHVYWYRQLPEEGLKFMVYLQKENIIDESGMPKERFSAEFPKEGPSILRIQQVVRGDSAAYFCASSPGTGNEKLFFGSGTQLSVL.

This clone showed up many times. The DNA read from the CDR3 is TGTGCCATCAAGGGGGCCTTTGGCACAGATACG. Protein: CAIKGAFGTDT. The whole CDR3 sequence is CAIKGAFGTDTQYF. The chain combines TRBV10-3 with TRBJ2-3; 7 nucleotides align to TRBD1. The read is 3 residues too short to cover the CDR3 end, so that end is filled in from the germline J gene. V was clipped by 7 bases and J by 1 base; unmatched bases: 5. CDR1 is ENHRY and CDR2 is SYGVKD in the germline V gene. This CDR3 contains 14 residues.

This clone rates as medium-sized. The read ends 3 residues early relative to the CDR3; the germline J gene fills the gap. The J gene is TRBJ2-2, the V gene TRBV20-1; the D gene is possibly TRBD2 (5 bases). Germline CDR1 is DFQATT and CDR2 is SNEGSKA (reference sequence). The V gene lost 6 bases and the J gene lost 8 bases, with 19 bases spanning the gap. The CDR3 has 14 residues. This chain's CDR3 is CSAQDRTARGELFF. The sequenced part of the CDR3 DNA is TGCAGTGCGCAAGACCGGACTGCCCGAGGGGAG.

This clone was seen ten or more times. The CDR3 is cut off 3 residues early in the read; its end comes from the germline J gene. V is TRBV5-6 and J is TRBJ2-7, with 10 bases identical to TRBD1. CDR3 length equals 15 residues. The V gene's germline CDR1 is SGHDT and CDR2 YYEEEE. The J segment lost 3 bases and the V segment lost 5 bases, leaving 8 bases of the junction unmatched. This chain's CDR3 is CASSRFRTGGYEQYF. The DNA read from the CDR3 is TGTGCCAGCAGTCGATTCAGGACAGGGGGCTACGAG. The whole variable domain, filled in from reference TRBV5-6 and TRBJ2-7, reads DAGVTQSPTHLIKTRGQQVTLRCSPKSGHDTVSWYQQALGQGPQFIFQYYEEEERQRGNFPDRFSGHQFPNYSSELNVNALLLGDSALYLCASSRFRTGGYEQYFGPGTRLTVT.

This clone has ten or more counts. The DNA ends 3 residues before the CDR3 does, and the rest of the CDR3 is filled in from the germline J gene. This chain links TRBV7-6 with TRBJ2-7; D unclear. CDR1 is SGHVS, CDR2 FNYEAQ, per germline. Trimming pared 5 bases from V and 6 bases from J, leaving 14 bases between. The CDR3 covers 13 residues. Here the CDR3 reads CASSVAGSGEQYF. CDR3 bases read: TGTGCCAGCAGCGTCGCCGGGTCGGGCGAG.

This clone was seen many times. The covered CDR3 bases are TGTGCCTGGAGTGTAGGAGGGGCTGCTGGAAACACC. Translated: CAWSVGGAAGNT. In full, the CDR3 reads CAWSVGGAAGNTIYF. The J gene is TRBJ1-3, the V gene TRBV30; D possibly corresponds to TRBD1 (5 bases). Read coverage stops 3 residues before the CDR3 terminus; the germline J gene supplies the remainder. The CDR3 spans 15 residues. V was shortened by 0 bases and J by 2 bases, with 11 bases between the two germline ends. CDR1 is GTSNPN, CDR2 SVGIG, per germline (reference sequence).

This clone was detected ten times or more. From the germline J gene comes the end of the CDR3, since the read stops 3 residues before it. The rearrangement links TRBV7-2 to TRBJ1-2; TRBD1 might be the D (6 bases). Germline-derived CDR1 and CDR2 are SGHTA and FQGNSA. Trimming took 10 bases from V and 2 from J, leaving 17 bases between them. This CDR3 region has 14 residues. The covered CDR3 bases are TGTGCCACCACTCCTGGGGGGGCGAACTATGGC. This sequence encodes CATTPGGANYG. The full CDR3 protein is CATTPGGANYGYTF.

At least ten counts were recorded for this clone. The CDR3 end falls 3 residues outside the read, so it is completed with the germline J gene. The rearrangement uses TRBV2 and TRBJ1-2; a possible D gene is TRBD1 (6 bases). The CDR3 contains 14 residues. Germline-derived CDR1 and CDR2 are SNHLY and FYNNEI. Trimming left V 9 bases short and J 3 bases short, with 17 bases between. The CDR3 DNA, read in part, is TGTGCCAGTAGACATCGGGCAGGGGACTATGGC. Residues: CASRHRAGDYG. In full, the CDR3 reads CASRHRAGDYGYTF.

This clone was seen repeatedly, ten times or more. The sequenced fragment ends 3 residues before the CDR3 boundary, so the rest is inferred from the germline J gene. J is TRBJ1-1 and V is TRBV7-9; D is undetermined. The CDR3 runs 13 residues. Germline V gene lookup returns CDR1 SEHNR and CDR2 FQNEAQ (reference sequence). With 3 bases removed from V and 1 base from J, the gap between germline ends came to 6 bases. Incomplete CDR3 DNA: TGTGCCAGCAGCTTGGCAGGGAACACTGAA. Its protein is CASSLAGNTE. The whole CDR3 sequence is CASSLAGNTEAFF.

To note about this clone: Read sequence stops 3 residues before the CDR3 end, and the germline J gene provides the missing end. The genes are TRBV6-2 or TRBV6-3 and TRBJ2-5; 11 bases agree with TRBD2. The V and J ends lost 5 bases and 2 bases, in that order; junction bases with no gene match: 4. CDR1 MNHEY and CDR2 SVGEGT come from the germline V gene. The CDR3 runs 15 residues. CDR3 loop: CASSQTSGGQETQYF. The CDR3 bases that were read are TGTGCCAGCAGTCAAACTAGCGGGGGTCAAGAGACC.

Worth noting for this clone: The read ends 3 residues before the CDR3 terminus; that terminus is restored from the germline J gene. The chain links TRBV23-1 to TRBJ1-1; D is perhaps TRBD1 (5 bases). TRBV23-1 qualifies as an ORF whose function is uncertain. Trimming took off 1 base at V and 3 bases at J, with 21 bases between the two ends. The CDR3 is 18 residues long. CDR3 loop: CASSQFPPPTAADTEAFF. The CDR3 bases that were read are TGCGCCAGCAGTCAATTCCCCCCCCCGACAGCCGCGGACACTGAA.

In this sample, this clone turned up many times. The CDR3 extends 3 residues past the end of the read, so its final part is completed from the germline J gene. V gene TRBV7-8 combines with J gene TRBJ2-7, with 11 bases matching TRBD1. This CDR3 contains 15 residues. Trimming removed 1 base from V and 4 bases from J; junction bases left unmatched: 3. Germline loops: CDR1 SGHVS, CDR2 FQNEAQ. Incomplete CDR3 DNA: TGTGCCAGCAGCTTAGAAGGACAGGGGGCGTACGAG. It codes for CASSLEGQGAYE. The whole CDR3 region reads CASSLEGQGAYEQYF.

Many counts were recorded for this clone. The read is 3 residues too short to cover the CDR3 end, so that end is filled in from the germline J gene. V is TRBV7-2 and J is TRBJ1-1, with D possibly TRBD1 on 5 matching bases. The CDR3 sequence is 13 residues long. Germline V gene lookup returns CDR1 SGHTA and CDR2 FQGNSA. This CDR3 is CASSPGIGGKAFF. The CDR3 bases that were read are TGTGCCAGCAGCCCGGGCATTGGGGGGAAG. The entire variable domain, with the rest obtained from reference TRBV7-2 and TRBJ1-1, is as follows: GAGVSQSPSNKVTEKGKDVELRCDPISGHTALYWYRQSLGQGLEFLIYFQGNSAPDKSGLPSDRFSAERTGGSVSTLTIQRTQQEDSAVYLCASSPGIGGKAFFGQGTRLTVV.

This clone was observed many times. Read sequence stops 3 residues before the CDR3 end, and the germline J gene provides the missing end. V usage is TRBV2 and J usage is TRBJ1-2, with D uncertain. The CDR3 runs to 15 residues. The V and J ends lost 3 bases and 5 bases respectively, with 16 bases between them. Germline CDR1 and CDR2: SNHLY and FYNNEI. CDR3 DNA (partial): TGTGCCAGCAGTGATTGGGCCCGGATTAATTATGGC. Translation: CASSDWARINYG. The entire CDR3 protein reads CASSDWARINYGYTF.

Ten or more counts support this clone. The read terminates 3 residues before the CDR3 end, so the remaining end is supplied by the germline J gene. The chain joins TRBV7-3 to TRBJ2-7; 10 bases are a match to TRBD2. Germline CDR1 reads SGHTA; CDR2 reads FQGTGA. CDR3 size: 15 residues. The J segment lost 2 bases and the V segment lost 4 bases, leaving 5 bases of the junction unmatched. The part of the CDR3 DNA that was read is TGTGCCAGCAGCTCCTTAGCGGGAGGACCCTACGAG. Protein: CASSSLAGGPYE. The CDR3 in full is CASSSLAGGPYEQYF.